The T cell receptor (beta chain) under discussion was sequenced for a study of human T cells and chemical hapten exposure. The time point is: patch test 3, about 24 weeks after DPC sensitization. Treatment reported: therapeutic diphenylcyclopropenone sensitization with weekly scalp DPC. This CDR3 has 16 residues. After removal of 5 bases from V and 5 bases from J, the junction contained 13 bases not matched to a gene. Germline CDR1 reads SGHTA; CDR2 reads FQGNSA. This clonotype was detected ten times or more. TCRdb reprocessed the RACE reads with MiXCR, giving one entry per CDR3 protein. This table has over 65,000 distinct CDR3 sequences, around 10% appearing once.

The sequence was collected from a woman in her forties or fifties with alopecia areata. Some clones in this sample may be carry-over from other donors' samples. The chain combines TRBV7-2 with TRBJ2-5; 8 nucleotides match TRBD1. Sequenced material: whole blood, taken in connection with sensitization to the hapten diphenylcyclopropenone (DPC). CDR3 sequence: CASSPRSGGEGETQYF. Written as DNA, the CDR3 is TGTGCCAGCAGCCCTCGGTCAGGGGGCGAGGGTGAGACCCAGTACTTC.